A selection of T cell receptor beta chains follows, all from one sample in a study of T-cell reconstitution after alpha-beta-depleted transplantation in children. TCRdb passed the PCR reads through MiXCR, listing each CDR3 protein once. The sample has fewer than 750,000 distinct CDR3 sequences, under 30% seen once. Sequences were derived from PBMCs, mostly from graft donor cells, sampled 360 days after TCRalphabeta/CD19-depleted stem cell transplant. The receptor set was obtained from a boy in the first two years of life who had a stem cell transplant for acute myeloid leukemia, so the T cells may come from the graft donor. CDR3s include the opening cysteine and the closing phenylalanine or tryptophan. D genes are given only for firm matches. Not all rows give a size; the values are once, few, many and, for expanded clones, a class.

TRBV12-3/TRBV12-4	TRBJ1-5	TRBD1	NA	TGTGCCAGCAGCCGGGACAGGGGTCCAGCGAATCAGCCCCAGCATTTT	CASSRDRGPANQPQHF
TRBV7-2	TRBJ2-3	NA	NA	TGTGCCAGCAGCTACCGGACGGGACTGGGGACAGATACGCAGTATTTT	CASSYRTGLGTDTQYF
TRBV12-3/TRBV12-4	TRBJ2-5	NA	many	TGTGCCAGCAGTTTAAACCCTCAACCCCAGTACTTC	CASSLNPQPQYF
TRBV12-3/TRBV12-4	TRBJ2-5	TRBD2	few	TGTGCCAGCAGAGGCGGGGGTTGGGAGACCCAGTACTTC	CASRGGGWETQYF
TRBV5-1	TRBJ2-2	NA	many	TGCGCCAGCAGCTCAGCGAACACCGGGGAGCTGTTTTTT	CASSSANTGELFF
TRBV5-1	TRBJ2-1	TRBD2	few	TGCGCCAGCAGCTTGGATCTTAGCGGGGGGAATGAGCAGTTCTTC	CASSLDLSGGNEQFF
TRBV12-3/TRBV12-4	TRBJ1-3	NA	NA	TGTGCCAGCAGTTCCGTACCACAGGGCCGAACTGGAAACACCATATATTTT	CASSSVPQGRTGNTIYF
TRBV20-1	TRBJ2-3	NA	NA	TGCAGCTCATGGGGGGGCACTAGCACAGATACGCAGTATTTT	CSSWGGTSTDTQYF
TRBV4-1	TRBJ2-5	TRBD1	NA	TGCGCCAGCAGCCCTACCACAGGGGGCGCATCAGAGACCCAGTACTTC	CASSPTTGGASETQYF
TRBV4-1	TRBJ2-3	NA	NA	TGCGCCAGCAGCCAAGTCGAGGGTTCTAGCACAGATACGCAGTATTTT	CASSQVEGSSTDTQYF
TRBV6-5	TRBJ2-1	NA	few	TGTGCCAGCAGTTACTCCTTCGGGAGCTCCTACAATGAGCAGTTCTTC	CASSYSFGSSYNEQFF
TRBV18	TRBJ1-5	NA	many	TGTGCCAGCTCACCACAGGAGGCAAATCAGCCCCAGCATTTT	CASSPQEANQPQHF
TRBV7-2	TRBJ1-1	NA	NA	TGTGCCAGCAGCTTTACCCCCACCCCGAACACTGAAGCTTTCTTT	CASSFTPTPNTEAFF
TRBV10-3	TRBJ1-6	NA	few	TGTGCCATCAATGAGGGGGGGTTTAATTCACCCCTCCACTTT	CAINEGGFNSPLHF
TRBV20-1	TRBJ1-3	NA	few	TGCAGTGCCCCCCAGGGCGGAGACACCATATATTTT	CSAPQGGDTIYF
TRBV12-3/TRBV12-4	TRBJ2-5	NA	NA	TGTGCCAGCAGTCGCGGGACAGAGGAGACCCAGTACTTC	CASSRGTEETQYF
TRBV5-1	TRBJ2-2	NA	NA	TGCGCCAGCCGCGAACAGGGGAACACCGGGGAGCTGTTTTTT	CASREQGNTGELFF
TRBV5-1	TRBJ1-1	NA	few	TGCGCCAGCAGCTTGAAGCCCACTGAAGCTTTCTTT	CASSLKPTEAFF
TRBV12-3/TRBV12-4	TRBJ2-3	NA	NA	TGTGCCAGCACCCCCGACAGGTTTCCAGATACGCAGTATTTT	CASTPDRFPDTQYF
TRBV20-1	TRBJ2-4	NA	many	TGCAGTGCTAGAGATCCCCGGGGCAAAAACATTCAGTACTTC	CSARDPRGKNIQYF
TRBV6-5	TRBJ2-1	TRBD1	NA	TGTGCCAGCAGTTATCTTATCGGGGACAGAAAAGACAATGAGCAGTTCTTC	CASSYLIGDRKDNEQFF
TRBV5-1	TRBJ2-3	TRBD2	NA	TGCGCCAGCAGTCCCGGGACTACGGTGACAGATACGCAGTATTTT	CASSPGTTVTDTQYF
TRBV12-3/TRBV12-4	TRBJ1-5	NA	once	TGTGCCAGCAGTTTAGCGGTAGGGCCCCAGCATTTT	CASSLAVGPQHF
TRBV24-1	TRBJ2-3	NA	NA	TGTGCCACCAGTGATCCAATCAGGGGTGGGGAGACAGATACGCAGTATTTT	CATSDPIRGGETDTQYF
TRBV20-1	TRBJ2-6	TRBD1	many	TGCAGTGCTAAAACGGGACAGGATCGTATCTCTGGGGCCAACGTCCTGACTTTC	CSAKTGQDRISGANVLTF
TRBV4-3	TRBJ1-5	TRBD1	few	TGCGCCAGCAGCCAAGATAGGGCAGGGGGTCAGCCCCAGCATTTT	CASSQDRAGGQPQHF
TRBV29-1	TRBJ2-5	NA	many	TGCAGCGTGGCCCGGCTAGCACAAGAGACCCAGTACTTC	CSVARLAQETQYF
TRBV12-3/TRBV12-4	TRBJ1-3	NA	NA	TGTGCCAGCAGTTTCGGCGCCTCGGGAAACACCATATATTTT	CASSFGASGNTIYF
TRBV11-2	TRBJ2-2	NA	few	TGTGCCAGCAGCCGAGCGGGCGGGGAGCTGTTTTTT	CASSRAGGELFF
TRBV12-3/TRBV12-4	TRBJ2-7	TRBD1	many	TGTGCCAGCAGTTTAGCGGGACAGGACTACGAGCAGTACTTC	CASSLAGQDYEQYF
TRBV7-2	TRBJ2-3	NA	NA	TGTGCCAGCAGCCTAAGGGGCTACCGAAGGCAGACAGATACGCAGTATTTT	CASSLRGYRRQTDTQYF
TRBV29-1	TRBJ1-1	NA	many	TGCAGCGTAATAAGGGCTTTTGGTGGGACTGAAGCTTTCTTT	CSVIRAFGGTEAFF
TRBV12-3/TRBV12-4	TRBJ2-2	NA	many	TGTGCCAGCAATCCCACAGGGTATACCGGGGAGCTGTTTTTT	CASNPTGYTGELFF
TRBV12-3/TRBV12-4	TRBJ1-2	NA	few	TGTGCCAGCAGTTTCTTAGCCTATGGCTACACCTTC	CASSFLAYGYTF
TRBV5-1	TRBJ1-4	NA	once	TGCGCCACCTCTAGGGGGGAGAATGAAAAACTGTTTTTT	CATSRGENEKLFF
TRBV7-6	TRBJ2-5	NA	many	TGTGCCAGCAGCTTAGCACGGAAAGAGACCCAGTACTTC	CASSLARKETQYF
TRBV28	TRBJ1-6	TRBD1	NA	TGTGCCAGCAGTTTACCACCACTGACAGGGCGCCCTCCCCTCCACTTT	CASSLPPLTGRPPLHF
TRBV29-1	TRBJ2-7	NA	NA	TGCAGCGTTGAAGATCCTGGGACATACGAGCAGTACTTC	CSVEDPGTYEQYF
TRBV5-1	TRBJ1-1	TRBD1	NA	TGCGCCAGCAGCTTGGGAGGGACAGGCGGGAACACTGAAGCTTTCTTT	CASSLGGTGGNTEAFF
TRBV5-1	TRBJ2-1	NA	NA	TGCGCCAGCAGCTTCAGGACCTCACCCGACAATGAGCAGTTCTTC	CASSFRTSPDNEQFF
TRBV7-9	TRBJ2-3	NA	NA	TGTGCCAGCAGCTTCCTCGACCGGACGGATACGCAGTATTTT	CASSFLDRTDTQYF
TRBV20-1	TRBJ2-7	NA	many	TGCAGTGCTAGCGAGGGAGCCTACGAGCAGTACTTC	CSASEGAYEQYF
TRBV20-1	TRBJ2-1	TRBD2	many	TGCAGTGCTAACGACGGCGGGGGTTACAATGAGCAGTTCTTC	CSANDGGGYNEQFF
TRBV11-2	TRBJ2-1	NA	many	TGTGCCAGCAGGGACAATGAGCAGTTCTTC	CASRDNEQFF
TRBV7-8	TRBJ2-2	TRBD1	NA	TGTGCCAGCAGGCGGGACAGGGGCACCGGGGAGCTGTTTTTT	CASRRDRGTGELFF
TRBV18	TRBJ2-5	NA	once	TGTGCCAGCTCACACCAGGGGCCGAGGGAGACCCAGTACTTC	CASSHQGPRETQYF
TRBV6-6	TRBJ2-7	NA	few	TGTGCCAGCACCCGCGGCGTCCCCGAGCAGTACTTC	CASTRGVPEQYF
TRBV7-9	TRBJ2-1	NA	many	TGTGCCAGCAGCCCCGAGGCAGGGAGCCCCTACAATGAGCAGTTCTTC	CASSPEAGSPYNEQFF
TRBV12-3/TRBV12-4	TRBJ1-5	NA	NA	TGTGCCAGCAGTTTACTCGGTTCAGATCAGCCCCAGCATTTT	CASSLLGSDQPQHF
TRBV20-1	TRBJ2-7	TRBD1	once	TGCAATGCTCAAGTGGGACAGACCTACGAGCAGTACTTC	CNAQVGQTYEQYF
TRBV20-1	TRBJ2-3	NA	NA	TGCAGTGCTAAGAGACAGACTTCAATAGATACGCAGTATTTT	CSAKRQTSIDTQYF
TRBV20-1	TRBJ2-1	TRBD1	NA	TGCTTCTGGGGACAGGCTCCGGTCCCGGCTGAGCAGTTCTTC	CFWGQAPVPAEQFF
TRBV15	TRBJ2-3	NA	many	TGTGCCACCAGCAGCCAGCTAGGCACAGATACGCAGTATTTT	CATSSQLGTDTQYF
TRBV15	TRBJ2-5	TRBD2	NA	TGTGCCACCAGCAGAGGTTACGCGCCCATGGGGGGACTAGCTACGGAGACCCAGTACTTC	CATSRGYAPMGGLATETQYF
TRBV20-1	TRBJ2-5	TRBD1	NA	TGCAGTGCTCAAAAGACAGGGCAGGTGGCAGAGACCCAGTACTTC	CSAQKTGQVAETQYF
TRBV10-2	TRBJ2-5	NA	few	TGCGCCGGACGGGGGGACCGGGGGCCCCAGTACTTC	CAGRGDRGPQYF
TRBV6-2/TRBV6-3	TRBJ2-2	NA	NA	TGTGCCGCTTGGCCTGGGGATCGTCCCGGGGAGCTGTTTTTT	CAAWPGDRPGELFF
TRBV4-3	TRBJ2-3	NA	few	TGCGCCAGCAGCCAAGAATTAACAGTAAGCCCGACAGATACGCAGTATTTT	CASSQELTVSPTDTQYF